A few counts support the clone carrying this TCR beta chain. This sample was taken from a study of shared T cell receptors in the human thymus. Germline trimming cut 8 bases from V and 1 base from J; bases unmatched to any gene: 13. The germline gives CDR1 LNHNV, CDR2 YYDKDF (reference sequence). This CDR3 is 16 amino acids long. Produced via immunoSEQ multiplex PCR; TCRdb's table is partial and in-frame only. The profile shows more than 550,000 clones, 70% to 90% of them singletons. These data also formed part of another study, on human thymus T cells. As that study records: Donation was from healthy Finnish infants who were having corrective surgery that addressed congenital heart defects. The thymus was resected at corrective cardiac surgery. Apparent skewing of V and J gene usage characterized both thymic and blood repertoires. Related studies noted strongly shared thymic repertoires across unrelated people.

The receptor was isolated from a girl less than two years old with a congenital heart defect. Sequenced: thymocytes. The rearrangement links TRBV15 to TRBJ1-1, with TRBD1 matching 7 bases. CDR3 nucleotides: TGTGCCACCCGTTATGGACGAACAGGGGCGAACACTGAAGCTTTCTTT. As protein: CATRYGRTGANTEAFF.